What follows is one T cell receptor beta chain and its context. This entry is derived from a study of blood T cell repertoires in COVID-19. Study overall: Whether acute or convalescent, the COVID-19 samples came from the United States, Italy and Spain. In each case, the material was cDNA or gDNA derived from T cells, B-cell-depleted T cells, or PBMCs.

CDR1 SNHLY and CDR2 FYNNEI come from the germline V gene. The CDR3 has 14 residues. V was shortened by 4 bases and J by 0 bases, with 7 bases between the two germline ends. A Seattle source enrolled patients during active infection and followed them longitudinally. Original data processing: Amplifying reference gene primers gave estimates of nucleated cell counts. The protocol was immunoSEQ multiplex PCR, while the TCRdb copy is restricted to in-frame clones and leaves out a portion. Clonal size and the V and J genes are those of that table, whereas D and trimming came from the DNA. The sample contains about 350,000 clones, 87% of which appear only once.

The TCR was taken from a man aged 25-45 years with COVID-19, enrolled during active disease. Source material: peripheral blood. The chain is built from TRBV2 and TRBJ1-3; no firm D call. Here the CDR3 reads CASSGRLSGNTIYF. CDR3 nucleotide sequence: TGTGCCAGCAGTGGCAGGCTCTCTGGAAACACCATATATTTT. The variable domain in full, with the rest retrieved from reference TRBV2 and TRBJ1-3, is EPEVTQTPSHQVTQMGQEVILRCVPISNHLYFYWYRQILGQKVEFLVSFYNNEISEKSEIFDDQFSVERPDGSNFTLKIRSTKLEDSAMYFCASSGRLSGNTIYFGEGSWLTVV.